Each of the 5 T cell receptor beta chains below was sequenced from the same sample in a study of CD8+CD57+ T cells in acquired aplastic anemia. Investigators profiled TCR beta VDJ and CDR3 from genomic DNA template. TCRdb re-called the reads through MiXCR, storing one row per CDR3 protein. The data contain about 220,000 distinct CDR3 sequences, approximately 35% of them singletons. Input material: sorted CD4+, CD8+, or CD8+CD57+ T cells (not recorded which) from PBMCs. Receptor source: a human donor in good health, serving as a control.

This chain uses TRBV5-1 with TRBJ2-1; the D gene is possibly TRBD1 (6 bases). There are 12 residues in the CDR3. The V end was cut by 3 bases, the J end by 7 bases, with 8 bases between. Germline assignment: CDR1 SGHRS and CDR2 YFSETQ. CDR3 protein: CASSSTGNEQFF. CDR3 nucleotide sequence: TGCGCCAGCAGCTCGACAGGAAATGAGCAGTTCTTC.

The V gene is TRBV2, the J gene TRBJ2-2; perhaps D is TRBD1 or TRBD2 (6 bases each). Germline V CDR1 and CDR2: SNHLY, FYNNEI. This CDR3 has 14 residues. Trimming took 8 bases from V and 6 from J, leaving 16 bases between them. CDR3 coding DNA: TGTGCCAGCGTTGGGGGGCGAGGGTCCGGGGAGCTGTTTTTT. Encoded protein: CASVGGRGSGELFF. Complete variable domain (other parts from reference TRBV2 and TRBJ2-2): EPEVTQTPSHQVTQMGQEVILRCVPISNHLYFYWYRQILGQKVEFLVSFYNNEISEKSEIFDDQFSVERPDGSNFTLKIRSTKLEDSAMYFCASVGGRGSGELFFGEGSRLTVL.

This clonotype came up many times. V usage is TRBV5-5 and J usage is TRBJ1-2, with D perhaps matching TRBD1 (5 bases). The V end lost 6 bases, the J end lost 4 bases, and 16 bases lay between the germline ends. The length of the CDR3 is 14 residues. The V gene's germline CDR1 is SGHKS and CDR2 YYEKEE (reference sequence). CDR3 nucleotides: TGTGCCAGCACCCGGGTGGGGGGGATCTATGGCTACACCTTC. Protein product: CASTRVGGIYGYTF.

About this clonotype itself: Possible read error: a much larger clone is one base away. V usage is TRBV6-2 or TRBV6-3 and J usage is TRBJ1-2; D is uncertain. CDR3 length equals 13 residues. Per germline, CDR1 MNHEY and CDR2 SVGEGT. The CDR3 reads CVSSYTGGYGYTF. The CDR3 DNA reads TGTGTCAGCAGTTACACGGGAGGCTATGGCTACACCTTC.

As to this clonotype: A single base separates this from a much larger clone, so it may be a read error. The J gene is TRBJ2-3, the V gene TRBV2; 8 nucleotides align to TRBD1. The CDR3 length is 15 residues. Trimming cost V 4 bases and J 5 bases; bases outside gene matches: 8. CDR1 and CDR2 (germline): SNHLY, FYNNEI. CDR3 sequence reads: CASSAVAGGQDTQYF. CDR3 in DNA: TGTGCCAGCAGTGCCGTGGCAGGGGGCCAAGATACGCAGTATTTT.